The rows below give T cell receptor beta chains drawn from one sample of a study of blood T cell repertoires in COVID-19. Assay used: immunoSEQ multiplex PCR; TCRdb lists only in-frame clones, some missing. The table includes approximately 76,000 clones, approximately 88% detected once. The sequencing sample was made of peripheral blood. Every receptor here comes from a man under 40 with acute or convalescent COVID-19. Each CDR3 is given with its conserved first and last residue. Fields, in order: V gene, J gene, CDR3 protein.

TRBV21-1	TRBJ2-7	CASSLPRPTSENTYEQYF
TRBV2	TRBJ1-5	CASRETGGWQPQHF
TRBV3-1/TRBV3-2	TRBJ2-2	CASSPTLTGRNTGELFF
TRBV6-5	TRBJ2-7	CASKSSGLLYEQYF
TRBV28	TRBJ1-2	CASSLRLYGYTF
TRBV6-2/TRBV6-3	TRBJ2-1	CASSASGRSHEQFF
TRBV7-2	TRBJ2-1	CASSLSWSSYNEQFF
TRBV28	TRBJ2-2	CASSLPGLAGYTGELFF
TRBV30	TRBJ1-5	CAWSRSGGLQPQHF
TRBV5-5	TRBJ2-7	CASSLVSVEAEQYF
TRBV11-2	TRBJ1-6	CASRETGARNSPLHF
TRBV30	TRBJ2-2	CAWNNLAGELFF
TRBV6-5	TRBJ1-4	CASSYVGGGGEKLFF
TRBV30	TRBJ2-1	CAWSGSFYNEQFF
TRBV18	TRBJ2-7	CASSPDKDQYF
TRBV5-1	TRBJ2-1	CASSWGTSSEQFF
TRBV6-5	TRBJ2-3	CASRGSGRAADTQYF
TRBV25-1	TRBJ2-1	CASSVQTGSNEQFF
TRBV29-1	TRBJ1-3	CSVAKSSGNTIYF
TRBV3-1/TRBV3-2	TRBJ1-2	CASSQDSILHYGYTF
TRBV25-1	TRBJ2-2	CASSESGTSGRIGELFF
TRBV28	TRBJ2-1	CASSPSSGSSYNEQFF
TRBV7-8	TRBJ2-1	CASSLKFGTGVLNEQFF
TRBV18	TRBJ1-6	CASSPPLEFGSPLHF
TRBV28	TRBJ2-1	CASATVGLAHNEQFF
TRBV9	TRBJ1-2	CASRQAGYGYTF
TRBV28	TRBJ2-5	CASSHRRQARKYF
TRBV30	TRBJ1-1	CAWILESRVRGAEAFF
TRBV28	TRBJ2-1	CASLGAGGPNEQFF
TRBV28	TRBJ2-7	CASSSGTGVYEQYF
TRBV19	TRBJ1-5	CASSILTGVDQPQHF
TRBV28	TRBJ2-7	CASSFSTGVSYEQYF
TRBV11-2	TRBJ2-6	CASSLGGLPSGANVLTF
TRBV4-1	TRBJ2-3	CASDPSGVGTQYF
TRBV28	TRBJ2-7	CASSGGGAEWYEQYF
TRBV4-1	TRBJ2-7	CASSRVVGYEQYF
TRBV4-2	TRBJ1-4	CASMGQPNEKLFF
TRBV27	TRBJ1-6	CASSKQQGSPYNSPLHF
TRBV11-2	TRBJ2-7	CASSLEGQGTPEQYF
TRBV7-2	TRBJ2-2	CASSLGDRGTGELFF
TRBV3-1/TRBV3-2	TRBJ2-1	CASSQDGGGTYNEQFF
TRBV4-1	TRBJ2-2	CASSGAGELFF
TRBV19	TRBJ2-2	CASRHHSSSNTGELFF
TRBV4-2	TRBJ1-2	CASSPGYGYTF
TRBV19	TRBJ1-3	CASSIAAGLSGNTIYF
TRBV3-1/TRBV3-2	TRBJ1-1	CASSQIDSTEAFF
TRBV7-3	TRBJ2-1	CASSLRAVSSYNEQFF
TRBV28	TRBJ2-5	CASSPLRNFQETQYF
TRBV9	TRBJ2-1	CASSVRLAAVNEQFF
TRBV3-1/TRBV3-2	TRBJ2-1	CASSQREGLAGVNEQFF
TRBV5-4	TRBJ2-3	CASSLGLADTDTQYF
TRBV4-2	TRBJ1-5	CASSPRGPGNQPQHF
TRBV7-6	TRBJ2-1	CASSAGRANEQFF
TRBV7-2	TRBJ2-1	CASSPTGLAGGNEQFF
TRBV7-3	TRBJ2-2	CASSLEGRNTGELFF